The following is a T cell receptor (beta chain) sequence with its context. This clonotype was picked up a small number of times. Its specific antigen is unknown. Base qualities are not provided; no much larger clone lies one nucleotide away. This entry is derived from a study of blood T cells in healthy people across ages (dated by TCRdb to between 2014 and 2016). About the full investigation: In model experiments, template switching captured roughly one uniquely barcoded TCR beta cDNA molecule for every two T cells. The study measured age-related changes in TCR beta repertoire diversity using deep sequencing normalized with unique cDNA molecular identifiers. Four age groups were formed from the donors: young (average roughly 15 years), middle-aged (approximately 41), aged (62) and long-lived (82). To avoid experimental bias, donors of different ages were distributed randomly across sequencing lanes. Using the same blood draw, the study looked at two additional independent replicas of 1 million unique cDNA reads for two donors, one aged 18 to 30 and the other aged 80 or older. Overall results and qualifications from the work: Bulk unsorted PBMC profiling prevented conclusive comparison of naive and antigen-experienced compartments. Total diversity estimates from one million sequenced T cells were considered lower bounds and underestimates. Compared with the aged group, the long-lived group had more naive CD4+ T cells, fewer expanded clones and increased TCR diversity, a pattern suggesting age selection. Observed TCR beta diversity correlated strongly with the percentage of naive T cells measured by flow cytometry. Observed TCR beta diversity per million T cells fell roughly linearly with age, and a significant reduction was already apparent by age about 36. The CMV infection status of donors was not known, potentially confounding age-related changes in expanded clonotypes.

The donors were roughly 40 Caucasian individuals from Russia, aged roughly 6 to 90 years, who were systemically healthy. Each donor gave about 10 milliliters of peripheral blood, drawn into EDTA-treated Vacutainer tubes. PBMCs were isolated by Ficoll-Paque density-gradient centrifugation, with at least 7 million obtained per sample. Trizol reagent was used to extract total RNA from the PBMCs, yielding at least 6 micrograms per sample. Naive CD45RAhigh/CD27high T cell percentages were measured by flow cytometry on a PBMC aliquot from every donor. The library was obtained by 5' RACE. TCRdb names Illumina HiSeq 2500 as the instrument used. A second roughly 7 to 12 cycle PCR used a sample-barcoded 5' primer and a J-beta primer mix. A template-switch 5' adaptor carrying 12 random nucleotides introduced a unique molecular identifier onto each TCR beta cDNA molecule. Each sample yielded at least 3 million CDR3-containing paired-end reads. All of the RNA was converted into first-strand cDNA using the Mint cDNA synthesis kit, with a TRBC-specific oligonucleotide serving as the primer. Following uracil-DNA glycosylase treatment, a first 18-cycle PCR with universal primers M1SS and BC2_uni_R was performed on all cDNA. The source study handled its data this way. For normalization, 1 million high-quality reads were randomly selected from each sample, with every read carrying a distinct molecular identifier. Reads sharing molecular identifiers were discarded rather than binned into consensus sequences. MiTCR, set to a Q25 quality threshold and the strictest error-elimination algorithm, was used for CDR3 identification, clonotype clustering and error correction. A nonparametric unseen species model using Euler transformation provided a lower-bound estimate of total TCR beta diversity. TCRdb trimmed public reads at Q25 via fastp, called clones via MiXCR and kept in-frame beta chains. Records with the same CDR3 protein are collapsed into one entry carrying the most frequent genes and DNA. These V and J calls rely on TCRdb rather than the paper's analysis. For this sample there are around 1.1 million distinct CDR3 sequences; roughly two fifths appear just once. The top ten hold under 15% of the sample.

Inclusive of the bounding cysteine and phenylalanine, the CDR3 is 13 residues long. Only the CDR3 DNA stays, 39 bases, in frame from base 1. The germline V gene (reference sequence) yields LNHNV for CDR1 and YYDKDF for CDR2. Between the V and J ends, shortened by 1 base and 5 bases respectively, the junction contains 6 bases. The chain joins TRBV15 to TRBJ2-1; the D gene lacks a confident call. The clonotype originates from a man between 18 and 35 years old in good health. Specimen: blood. The CDR3 corresponds to CATSRGQHNEQFF. The nucleotide sequence reads as follows: TGTGCCACCAGCAGAGGCCAGCACAATGAGCAGTTCTTC.